This T cell receptor beta chain was identified in a study of blood T cell repertoires in COVID-19. In the study overall: From the United States, Italy and Spain came samples of acute and convalescent COVID-19.

V was pared by 6 bases and J by 2 bases, with 17 bases between. CDR1 and CDR2 (germline): SGHTA, FQGNSA. The CDR3 has 16 residues. Participants were aged roughly 18 to 90 years from approximately 23 US areas. Participants reported their clinical history, and cohort assignment relied on those reports. In the original analysis: Amplification of reference gene primers provided the estimated nucleated cell counts. The method was immunoSEQ multiplex PCR; TCRdb's version includes in-frame clones alone and lacks a portion of them. V, J and clone size were drawn from that table, and D and trimming were deduced from the DNA. Of hundreds of thousands of clones in the sample, approximately 90% are singletons; the top ten hold over 6%. This clone was seen a handful of times.

Sequenced: PBMCs or T cells enriched from blood (not recorded which). The receptor's source is a woman aged 40 to 50 who had recovered from COVID-19. V gene TRBV7-2 combines with J gene TRBJ1-3; D is uncertain. The CDR3 sequence is CASSLTRGLPGNTIYF. CDR3 bases: TGTGCCAGCAGTCTCACAAGAGGTCTCCCTGGAAACACCATATATTTT.